The 24 T cell receptor beta chains below were found in one sample sequenced in a study of T cell repertoires in cytomegalovirus infection. TCRdb fed the reads into MiXCR, producing one record per CDR3 protein. The repertoire includes approximately 500,000 distinct CDR3 sequences, 16% of them detected once, and about 24% sits in the top ten. The specimen was CD8+ T cells from PBMCs. The receptors were gathered from a human donor in good health (CMV status not recorded). Some clones in this sample may be carry-over from other donors' samples.

J is TRBJ2-2 and V is TRBV5-1, with TRBD2 identical over 8 bases. The V segment lost 3 bases and the J segment 4 bases; nucleotides outside the gene matches: 14. CDR3 length: 18 residues. The germline V gene has CDR1 SGHRS and CDR2 YFSETQ. In nucleotides, the CDR3 is TGCGCCAGCAGCTCCCTCCCAGGGGCGGGAGGCCTCACCGGGGAGCTGTTTTTT. Translation gives CASSSLPGAGGLTGELFF.

To note about this clonotype: Given the absence of the conserved phenylalanine or tryptophan at the CDR3 end, a read error is likely. The V gene is TRBV29-1, the J gene TRBJ2-1; either TRBD1 or TRBD2 may supply D (5 bases each). Germline V gene sequence: CDR1 SQVTM, CDR2 ANQGSEA. The V end lost 6 bases, the J end lost 2 bases, and 17 bases lay between the germline ends. The CDR3 totals 15 residues. This CDR3 is CSVRTRDAAYNEQFL. CDR3 in DNA: TGCAGCGTGCGGACACGGGACGCAGCCTACAATGAGCAGTTCTTA.

The genes are TRBV5-6 and TRBJ2-3; 9 nucleotides agree with TRBD2. Germline CDR1 reads SGHDT; CDR2 reads YYEEEE. Losses at the gene ends were 0 bases for V and 5 bases for J; bases not matched to a gene: 7. The CDR3 length is 16 residues. The CDR3: CASSLVAGDLLDTQYF. CDR3 sequence (DNA): TGTGCCAGCAGCTTGGTAGCGGGGGACCTCCTAGATACGCAGTATTTT.

V gene TRBV3-1 combines with J gene TRBJ1-2; D might be TRBD1 (5 bases). The CDR3 runs to 14 residues. V shed 1 base and J shed 3 bases, with 9 bases lying between them. In germline, CDR1 is LGHDT, CDR2 YNNKEL (reference sequence). CDR3 sequence (DNA): TGTGCCAGCAGCCAAGCCGGGACCGACTATGGCTACACCTTC. Its protein product is CASSQAGTDYGYTF.

This clonotype came up many times. This rearrangement joins TRBV7-9 to TRBJ1-4, with D uncertain. V dropped 4 bases and J dropped 0 bases, with 9 bases sitting between them. CDR3 length: 15 residues. Looked up from germline, CDR1 is SEHNR and CDR2 is FQNEAQ (reference sequence). In nucleotides, the CDR3 is TGTGCCAGCAGCTACACCTCTGCAACTAATGAAAAACTGTTTTTT. It specifies CASSYTSATNEKLFF.

This clonotype was observed at least ten times. J is TRBJ1-5 and V is TRBV6-1; 7 nucleotides match TRBD1. The germline CDR1 and CDR2 sequences are MNHNS and SASEGT. The CDR3 sequence is 16 residues long. V dropped 0 bases and J dropped 7; count of bases not matched to a gene: 9. This chain's CDR3 is CASSEARGGWGQPQHF. The CDR3 DNA follows: TGTGCCAGCAGTGAAGCGCGAGGGGGCTGGGGCCAGCCCCAGCATTTT.

This clonotype turned up a few times. V and J are TRBV5-6 and TRBJ1-4; 10 bases line up with TRBD1. From germline, CDR1 is SGHDT and CDR2 YYEEEE. V shed 4 bases, J shed 7 bases, and the junction held 10 bases outside the gene matches. The CDR3 has 16 amino acids. CDR3 in amino acids: CASSVTRDRGIEKLFF. CDR3 nucleotides: TGTGCCAGCAGCGTTACCCGGGACAGGGGAATTGAAAAACTGTTTTTT.

This clonotype was seen many times. The J gene is TRBJ2-3, the V gene TRBV7-8, with 14 bases that match TRBD2. CDR1 and CDR2 (germline): SGHVS, FQNEAQ. There are 19 residues in the CDR3. V shed 4 bases, J shed 1 base, and the junction held 10 bases outside the gene matches. CDR3 residues: CASSSRPGLAGEGTDTQYF. In nucleotides, the CDR3 is TGTGCCAGCAGCTCCCGACCGGGACTAGCGGGAGAGGGCACAGATACGCAGTATTTT. The variable domain in full, completed from reference TRBV7-8 and TRBJ2-3, reads GAGVSQSPRYKVAKRGQDVALRCDPISGHVSLFWYQQALGQGPEFLTYFQNEAQLDKSGLPSDRFFAERPEGSVSTLKIQRTQQEDSAVYLCASSSRPGLAGEGTDTQYFGPGTRLTVL.

This clonotype occurred many times. The chain recombines TRBV12-3 or TRBV12-4 with TRBJ1-2; D gene ambiguous. This CDR3 spans 13 amino acids. V shed 0 bases and J shed 8 bases, with 10 bases lying between them. The CDR3 DNA reads as TGTGCCAGCAGTTTAGCGCAGGTTTACGGCTACACCTTC. Protein sequence: CASSLAQVYGYTF.

This chain links TRBV27 with TRBJ2-3, with 7 bases fitting TRBD2. CDR1 MNHEY and CDR2 SMNVEV come from the germline V gene (reference sequence). Trimming removed 5 bases from V and 0 bases from J; junction bases left unmatched: 14. The CDR3 is 18 amino acids. CDR3 region: CASSPPPEGLTSTDTQYF. The CDR3 bases are TGTGCCAGCAGTCCCCCTCCTGAGGGACTAACCAGCACAGATACGCAGTATTTT.

This clonotype showed up just a few times. V usage is TRBV7-9 and J usage is TRBJ1-2; tentatively, D is TRBD1 (5 bases). Between the trimmed V and J ends, which lost 3 bases and 4 bases, there was a span of 12 bases. This CDR3 is built from 14 residues. Germline loops: CDR1 SEHNR, CDR2 FQNEAQ (reference sequence). CDR3 in amino acids: CASSLGPSVYGYTF. The CDR3 DNA reads TGTGCCAGCAGCTTGGGACCGTCGGTCTATGGCTACACCTTC.

This clonotype was counted ten times or more. V and J are TRBV7-2 and TRBJ1-6; D is perhaps TRBD1 (5 bases). Looked up from germline, CDR1 is SGHTA and CDR2 is FQGNSA. The CDR3 contains 15 residues. The germline V and J ends were trimmed by 2 bases and 5 bases, with 10 bases remaining between them. CDR3: CASSLSRVNNSPLHF. CDR3 sequence (DNA): TGTGCCAGCAGCTTAAGCAGGGTGAATAATTCACCCCTCCACTTT.

The gene calls are TRBV6-1 and TRBJ1-1; possible D gene TRBD1, 6 bases. V lost 5 bases and J lost 5, with 15 bases in between. There are 14 residues in the CDR3. Germline CDR1 reads MNHNS; CDR2 reads SASEGT. The CDR3 is CASSPKRGDTEAFF. DNA of the CDR3: TGTGCCAGCAGTCCCAAGAGGGGGGATACTGAAGCTTTCTTT.

This clonotype showed up just a few times. V is TRBV29-1 and J is TRBJ2-7; D gene ambiguous. V lost 0 bases to trimming and J lost 5 bases, with 11 bases between them. This CDR3 region has 13 residues. Germline V gene data show CDR1 as SQVTM and CDR2 as ANQGSEA. CDR3 in DNA: TGCAGCGTTGAAGATGATGCCGTCCACGAGCAGTACTTC. Translating gives CSVEDDAVHEQYF.

The V and J genes are TRBV2 and TRBJ1-5; no clear D gene. The CDR3 contains 14 residues. Germline assignment: CDR1 SNHLY and CDR2 FYNNEI. V was pared by 6 bases and J by 4 bases, with 13 bases between. CDR3 in DNA: TGTGCCAGCAGCCCCAGGCACAGAAATCAGCCCCAGCATTTT. Protein sequence: CASSPRHRNQPQHF.

The table lists this clonotype with many counts. The chain uses TRBV7-6 and TRBJ1-2, with a tentative D call TRBD1 (5 bases). Per the germline V gene, CDR1 is SGHVS and CDR2 is FNYEAQ. Between the trimmed V and J ends, which lost 1 base and 5 bases, there was a span of 8 bases. The CDR3 has 13 residues. The DNA of the CDR3 is TGTGCCAGCAGCTTAGGCAGGGCATATGGCTACACCTTC. Its protein is CASSLGRAYGYTF.

This clonotype was counted many times. The chain has TRBV12-5 and TRBJ2-5, with no clear D. CDR1 and CDR2 (germline): LGHNT, FRNRAP. The CDR3 length is 14 residues. Trimming removed 5 bases at V and 1 base at J, with 11 bases between. The DNA of the CDR3 is TGTGCTAGTGGTCCAGGACGGAGCCAAGAGACCCAGTACTTC. Translation: CASGPGRSQETQYF.

The sample holds many counts of this clonotype. V and J are TRBV14 and TRBJ2-1; the match to TRBD2 covers 12 bases. CDR1 SGHDN and CDR2 FVKESK come from the germline V gene. The V and J ends lost 6 bases and 7 bases, in that order; junction bases with no gene match: 19. The CDR3 runs 19 residues. The DNA of the CDR3 is TGTGCCAGCAGTCCTCCGGGACTAGCGGGCCTCAATTTGGGGAATGAGCAGTTCTTC. This encodes CASSPPGLAGLNLGNEQFF.

This clonotype has a count of ten or more. This CDR3 is CASSDTQGLLRGNEQYF. CDR3 DNA: TGTGCCAGCAGTGACACACAGGGGCTACTAAGGGGGAACGAGCAGTACTTC. The chain employs TRBV7-2 and TRBJ2-7; 7 nucleotides line up with TRBD1. The CDR3 runs to 17 residues. Unmatched junction bases numbered 19, after V lost 6 bases and J lost 5 bases. Germline V gene lookup returns CDR1 SGHTA and CDR2 FQGNSA.

This clonotype showed up just a few times. The chain uses TRBV24-1 and TRBJ2-3; D perhaps matches TRBD1 (5 bases). There are 12 residues in the CDR3. Germline CDR1 KGHDR, CDR2 SFDVKD. Trimming pared 9 bases from V and 3 bases from J, leaving 9 bases between. In DNA, the CDR3 is TGTGCCACCGGGGCAGAGACAGATACGCAGTATTTT. Translation: CATGAETDTQYF.

This clonotype was seen repeatedly, ten times or more. V and J are TRBV10-3 and TRBJ2-1; tentatively, D is TRBD1 (6 bases). Deletions cut 4 bases from V and 6 bases from J, with 13 bases between. The CDR3 covers 14 residues. Germline assignment: CDR1 ENHRY and CDR2 SYGVKD. DNA for the CDR3: TGTGCCATCAGTGGGGGAAGGGACATCAATGAGCAGTTCTTC. Residues: CAISGGRDINEQFF.

This clonotype was seen ten or more times. The V gene is TRBV7-6, the J gene TRBJ2-7, with D possibly matching TRBD2 (5 bases). CDR1 SGHVS and CDR2 FNYEAQ come from the germline V gene. CDR3 length: 14 amino acids. V was shortened by 3 bases and J by 2 bases, with 11 bases between the two germline ends. The CDR3 sequence: CASSFSGMAYEQYF. CDR3 DNA: TGTGCCAGCAGCTTTTCGGGGATGGCCTACGAGCAGTACTTC.

The chain carries TRBV27 and TRBJ1-5; TRBD1 matches 7 bases. There are 14 residues in the CDR3. Germline CDR1 is MNHEY and CDR2 is SMNVEV (reference sequence). The V gene end was trimmed by 3 bases and the J gene end by 4 bases; junction bases not matched to a gene: 3. CDR3 DNA sequence: TGTGCCAGCAGTTTCACAGGGGCTAATCAGCCCCAGCATTTT. Its protein product is CASSFTGANQPQHF.

This clonotype showed up many times. The chain links TRBV11-2 to TRBJ2-3, with 13 bases matching TRBD2. The CDR3 has 16 residues. The germline V gene encodes CDR1 SGHAT and CDR2 FQNNGV. V dropped 5 bases and J dropped 6; count of bases not matched to a gene: 8. This chain's CDR3 is CASSTGTSGEEDTQYF. DNA for the CDR3: TGTGCCAGCAGCACAGGGACTAGCGGGGAGGAGGATACGCAGTATTTT. The whole variable domain, remainder taken from reference TRBV11-2 and TRBJ2-3, is EAGVAQSPRYKIIEKRQSVAFWCNPISGHATLYWYQQILGQGPKLLIQFQNNGVVDDSQLPKDRFSAERLKGVDSTLKIQPAKLEDSAVYLCASSTGTSGEEDTQYFGPGTRLTVL.